The sequence of this TCR beta chain was determined in a study of T cells in Graves' hyperthyroidism and ophthalmopathy. This clonotype occurred many times. The CDR3 consists of 13 residues. CDR1 and CDR2 from the germline V gene are MDHEN and SYDVKM. V shed 7 bases and J shed 5 bases, with 12 bases lying between them. Amplified TCR beta CDR3 regions came from RNA transcripts. RT-PCR in the first round (using the HTBI primer set) targeted the TCR CDR3. Via MiXCR, TCRdb re-called the multiplex PCR reads, giving one row per CDR3 protein. Of about 400,000 distinct CDR3 sequences listed, under 15% are singletons. A lack of ophthalmopathy progression within 18 months defined stable Graves' hyperthyroidism. Patients aged 18 to 65 had newly diagnosed hyperthyroidism lasting under 2 months.

The receptor was derived from a woman aged 25 to 39 with Graves' hyperthyroidism. V usage is TRBV28 and J usage is TRBJ2-1; D ambiguous. The sequenced sample consisted of blood. The CDR3 sequence is CASKGPFNNEQFF. The CDR3, as DNA: TGTGCCAGCAAAGGGCCGTTTAACAATGAGCAGTTCTTC.